This T cell receptor (beta chain) was identified in a study of blood T cell repertoires in COVID-19. Participants had their cohort set by participant-reported clinical history. As originally analysed: Estimation of nucleated cell counts relied on the amplification of reference gene primers. The table came from immunoSEQ multiplex PCR; TCRdb's copy has only in-frame clones and leaves some out. The V and J calls and clone size are taken from that table; D and trimming were inferred from the DNA. This sample has roughly 220,000 clones, with around 80% found just once. There are 15 residues in the CDR3. Only one count was recorded for this clone.

The chain combines TRBV21-1 with TRBJ1-3. TRBV21-1 is a known pseudogene. The sequence was collected from a man aged 30-40 years with acute COVID-19. Sequencing was done on a sample of PBMCs or T cells enriched from blood (not recorded which). The CDR3 loop reads CASSFPGYSGNTIYF. The CDR3 DNA follows: TGTGCCAGCAGCTTCCCGGGATACTCTGGAAACACCATATATTTT.